A single T cell receptor (beta chain) is shown here with its context. Its specificity is not known. The V end was cut by 5 bases, the J end by 7 bases, with 20 bases between. The CDR3 sequence is 15 residues long. Per the germline V gene, CDR1 is MNHEY and CDR2 is SMNVEV (reference sequence). It was CD45RO-negative cells, positively selected for CCR7, that made up naive CD8 cells, with terminally differentiated effector memory CD45RA+ cells excluded. This specimen comes from a study of shared clonotypes between healthy human individuals. Overall study findings and caveats: Some clonotypes were shared by all four sorted-subset donors, while others were not shared. The non-shared ones had lower generation probabilities than the shared ones. Naive subsets generally had larger estimated richness than memory subsets. Owing to a small donor count, the genetic and exposure-history diversity represented was limited.

Genomic DNA of every subset was divided equally among multiple immunoSEQ plates. Using immunoSEQ multiplex PCR, the repertoire was profiled, and TCRdb retains in-frame clones only, with some absent. The sample gives about 2 million clones, about 95% of which show up once; 0.9% to 1.3% is in the top ten. Specimen: naive CD8+ T cells sorted from blood. The chain employs TRBV27 and TRBJ2-5, with TRBD1 as a possible D gene (6 bases). The receptor's source is a man aged 18 to 30 in good health. CDR3 protein: CASSPGHEGLGTQYF. The DNA of the CDR3 is TGTGCCAGCAGTCCGGGACACGAAGGTTTGGGGACCCAGTACTTC.